This T cell receptor beta chain stems from a study of T cells of healthy individuals. The sample holds many counts of this clonotype. TCRdb ran MiXCR on the 5' RACE reads and lists one entry per CDR3 protein. In the table there are about 96,000 distinct CDR3 sequences, 15% to 20% of which are singletons. Between the trimmed V and J ends, which lost 1 base and 3 bases, there was a span of 7 bases. This CDR3 spans 15 amino acids. CDR1 and CDR2 from the germline V gene are SGHVS and FQNEAQ. The sequence was obtained from a human donor in good health. The V and J genes are TRBV7-8 and TRBJ2-6; no definite D call. CDR3 protein: CASSLGGDGANVLTF. The CDR3 DNA reads as TGTGCCAGCAGCTTAGGTGGGGATGGGGCCAACGTCCTGACTTTC.